These T cell receptor beta chains were read from a single sample in a study of blood T cell repertoires in COVID-19. The method was immunoSEQ multiplex PCR; TCRdb's version includes in-frame clones alone and lacks a portion of them. The sample includes 70,000 to 80,000 clones, over 80% of them seen just once. The sequencing input was peripheral blood. The receptors originated from a woman older than 75 with acute or convalescent COVID-19. Both conserved end residues are part of each CDR3. A D gene is named only where the DNA matches it firmly. Expanded clones get a size class; other rows say once, few or many, or leave the size out.

TRBV21-1,TRBJ2-7,NA,NA,CASSRGRAHEQYF,TGTGCCAGCAGCAGGGGGCGCGCCCACGAGCAGTACTTC
TRBV6-5,TRBJ2-2,TRBD2,NA,CASTGTRGTGELFF,TGTGCCTCCACCGGGACTAGGGGAACCGGGGAGCTGTTTTTT
TRBV7-9,TRBJ2-5,TRBD2,NA,CASSYRLAESQETQYF,TGTGCCAGCAGCTACCGACTAGCGGAGAGTCAAGAGACCCAGTACTTC
TRBV30,TRBJ1-2,TRBD1,NA,CAWSVGQAGGYTF,TGTGCCTGGAGTGTGGGACAGGCGGGTGGCTACACCTTC
TRBV7-2,TRBJ2-1,TRBD2,NA,CASSPLAGGGNEQFF,TGTGCCAGCAGCCCGCTAGCGGGAGGTGGCAATGAGCAGTTCTTC
TRBV7-8,TRBJ2-1,NA,once,CASSLRDWSNEQFF,TGTGCCAGCAGCTTACGGGATTGGAGCAATGAGCAGTTCTTC
TRBV2,TRBJ1-5,TRBD1,few,CASSVITGASPQHF,TGTGCCAGCAGTGTCATCACAGGGGCCAGCCCCCAGCATTTT
TRBV2,TRBJ1-3,NA,NA,CASSSSGPSSGNTIYF,TGTGCCAGCAGTTCCTCCGGTCCATCCTCTGGAAACACCATATATTTT
TRBV15,TRBJ1-2,TRBD1,NA,CATSMGQGYGYTF,TGTGCCACCAGCATGGGACAGGGGTATGGCTACACCTTC
TRBV10-3,TRBJ2-7,TRBD1,NA,CAILLITGGAYEQYF,TGTGCCATCCTCCTCATTACAGGGGGCGCTTACGAGCAGTACTTC
TRBV7-9,TRBJ1-3,NA,NA,CASSPRQVRNTIYF,TGTGCCAGCAGCCCCAGACAGGTCAGAAACACCATATATTTT
TRBV10-3,TRBJ2-5,NA,NA,CAIRREQETQYF,TGTGCCATCAGGAGGGAGCAGGAGACCCAGTACTTC
TRBV5-1,TRBJ1-2,NA,NA,CASSPGGSYGYTF,TGCGCCAGCAGCCCTGGCGGCTCCTATGGCTACACCTTC
TRBV24-1,TRBJ2-1,NA,NA,CATSDPPPGGNEQFF,TGTGCCACCAGTGATCCCCCCCCGGGTGGGAATGAGCAGTTCTTC
TRBV5-1,TRBJ1-5,TRBD1,NA,CASSLGQGTQPQHF,TGCGCCAGCAGCTTGGGACAGGGCACTCAGCCCCAGCATTTT
TRBV30,TRBJ1-1,NA,NA,CAWLANTEAFF,TGTGCCTGGCTGGCGAACACTGAAGCTTTCTTT
TRBV27,TRBJ1-4,TRBD1,NA,CASGPAGGEKLFF,TGTGCCAGCGGCCCGGCAGGGGGAGAAAAACTGTTTTTT
TRBV29-1,TRBJ2-1,TRBD2,NA,CSVETAGGGNEQFF,TGCAGCGTTGAAACGGCGGGAGGGGGAAATGAGCAGTTCTTC
TRBV4-3,TRBJ2-1,TRBD2,NA,CASSQDFSGGYNEQFF,TGCGCCAGCAGCCAAGATTTCTCGGGAGGCTACAATGAGCAGTTCTTC
TRBV7-9,TRBJ2-7,NA,NA,CASSSNGQFDIALYEQYF,TGTGCCAGCAGCTCGAATGGACAGTTCGATATCGCCCTATACGAGCAGTACTTC
TRBV11-2,TRBJ2-4,NA,NA,CASSSLDLGPKNIQYF,TGTGCCAGCAGCTCACTGGATCTTGGGCCCAAAAACATTCAGTACTTC
TRBV14,TRBJ1-2,NA,few,CASSQDPSWTANPNYGYTF,TGTGCCAGCAGCCAAGATCCTTCGTGGACAGCGAACCCTAACTATGGCTACACCTTC
TRBV6-5,TRBJ2-7,TRBD2,few,CASSTGTSGSYEQYF,TGTGCCAGCAGTACCGGGACTAGCGGGAGCTACGAGCAGTACTTC
TRBV27,TRBJ2-1,NA,NA,CASRTGIRYNEQFF,TGTGCCAGCAGAACAGGGATACGGTACAATGAGCAGTTCTTC
TRBV5-1,TRBJ2-3,TRBD2,NA,CASRLAGFTDTQYF,TGCGCCAGCAGACTAGCGGGCTTCACAGATACGCAGTATTTT
TRBV12-3/TRBV12-4,TRBJ1-2,TRBD1,NA,CASRRQGDYGYTF,TGTGCCAGCAGGCGACAGGGTGACTATGGCTACACCTTC
TRBV19,TRBJ1-1,TRBD1,NA,CASSILVGGQGSAEAFF,TGTGCCAGTAGTATACTTGTTGGGGGACAGGGAAGCGCTGAAGCTTTCTTT
TRBV5-1,TRBJ2-7,TRBD2,NA,CASSLVGGTSYEQYF,TGCGCCAGCAGCTTGGTTGGCGGGACTAGCTACGAGCAGTACTTC
TRBV6-5,TRBJ1-3,NA,NA,CASSYEGRLGNTIYF,TGTGCCAGCAGTTACGAGGGGAGGCTCGGAAACACCATATATTTT
TRBV28,TRBJ2-1,TRBD2,NA,CASSRTSGSRNEQFF,TGTGCCAGCAGTCGGACTAGCGGGAGTAGAAATGAGCAGTTCTTC
TRBV19,TRBJ2-7,NA,NA,CASSSRPWTPEYEQYF,TGTGCCAGTAGTTCCCGACCCTGGACACCTGAATACGAGCAGTACTTC
TRBV6-5,TRBJ1-3,TRBD1,NA,CASSHGTGAGNTIYF,TGTGCCAGCAGTCACGGGACAGGGGCTGGAAACACCATATATTTT
TRBV19,TRBJ1-1,NA,NA,CASKGSTEAFF,TGTGCCAGTAAAGGGAGCACTGAAGCTTTCTTT
TRBV15,TRBJ2-7,TRBD2,NA,CATSGTGLAGGHPYEQYF,TGTGCCACCAGCGGAACAGGACTAGCGGGAGGCCACCCCTACGAGCAGTACTTC
TRBV27,TRBJ2-1,TRBD1,NA,CASSSSGDRIYNEQFF,TGTGCCAGCAGCTCCTCGGGGGACAGGATATACAATGAGCAGTTCTTC
TRBV24-1,TRBJ2-3,NA,NA,CATSDFPGRGRGTDTQYF,TGTGCCACCAGTGATTTCCCTGGCAGGGGTCGAGGCACAGATACGCAGTATTTT
TRBV29-1,TRBJ2-1,NA,NA,CSSKRGGYNEQFF,TGCAGCTCCAAGAGGGGGGGATACAATGAGCAGTTCTTC
TRBV9,TRBJ1-1,NA,once,CASSVVGGGDTEAFF,TGTGCCAGCAGCGTAGTAGGGGGAGGGGACACTGAAGCTTTCTTT
TRBV5-1,TRBJ2-3,TRBD2,NA,CASSTSGRTDTQYF,TGCGCCAGCTCTACTAGCGGGAGGACAGATACGCAGTATTTT
TRBV6-4,TRBJ2-1,TRBD1,NA,CASSVGLGTGDNEQFF,TGTGCCAGCAGTGTGGGACTCGGGACAGGGGACAATGAGCAGTTCTTC
TRBV7-2,TRBJ1-2,NA,NA,CASSRPLGESRF,TGTGCCAGCAGCCGTCCTCTTGGGGAGAGCCGCTTC
TRBV5-4,TRBJ2-1,TRBD2,few,CASSLGTSGRARRSMEQFF,TGTGCCAGCAGCCTCGGGACTAGCGGGAGGGCGAGGCGTTCTATGGAGCAGTTCTTC
TRBV15,TRBJ2-1,TRBD1,NA,CATSTEQGPYNEQFF,TGTGCCACCAGCACCGAACAGGGGCCCTACAATGAGCAGTTCTTC
TRBV28,TRBJ2-3,NA,NA,CASSSPGVRTDTQYF,TGTGCCAGCAGTTCCCCCGGGGTCAGGACAGATACGCAGTATTTT
TRBV4-2,TRBJ2-7,TRBD2,few,CASSQGGRSYEQYF,TGTGCCAGCAGCCAAGGCGGGAGGTCCTACGAGCAGTACTTC